Below are 21 T cell receptor beta chains sequenced from a single sample in a study of T cells in Graves' hyperthyroidism and ophthalmopathy. The CDR3 regions of TCR beta were amplified from RNA transcripts. The study used the HTBI primer set for a first-round RT-PCR of the TCR CDR3. TCRdb reprocessed the multiplex PCR reads with MiXCR, giving one entry per CDR3 protein. The sample has about 610,000 distinct CDR3 sequences, roughly 14% seen once. Sample: blood. The receptors here all came from a woman in her forties with Graves' ophthalmopathy.

There are many counts of this clonotype. The CDR3 region has the DNA TGTGCCAGCAGTGAATTCTCTAGCGGGTTTAGCACCGGGGAGCTGTTTTTT. It is translated as CASSEFSSGFSTGELFF. The J gene is TRBJ2-2, the V gene TRBV6-1; 8 positions agree with TRBD2. Losses at the gene ends were 2 bases for V and 4 bases for J; bases not matched to a gene: 9. This CDR3 contains 17 residues. CDR1 is MNHNS, CDR2 SASEGT, per germline.

This clonotype was seen at least ten times. The chain combines TRBV28 with TRBJ2-7; D unclear. The CDR3 runs to 14 residues. Trimming took off 6 bases at V and 2 bases at J, with 14 bases between the two ends. The V gene's germline CDR1 is MDHEN and CDR2 SYDVKM. The DNA for the CDR3 is TGTGCCAGCAGACTACTCCAAGGCGCCTACGAGCAGTACTTC. Its protein product is CASRLLQGAYEQYF.

This clonotype was counted at least ten times. V gene TRBV11-2 combines with J gene TRBJ2-7; D perhaps matches TRBD1 (6 bases). Trimming took off 0 bases at V and 7 bases at J, with 13 bases between the two ends. Germline CDR1 is SGHAT and CDR2 is FQNNGV. The CDR3 extends over 14 amino acids. The CDR3 loop reads CASSLDLAGEEQYF. The CDR3 coding sequence is TGTGCCAGCAGCTTAGATTTGGCAGGGGAGGAGCAGTACTTC.

The table lists this clonotype with a few counts. The V and J genes are TRBV10-3 and TRBJ1-1; D unresolved. CDR3 length equals 13 residues. Trimming pared 4 bases from V and 8 bases from J, leaving 14 bases between. CDR1 and CDR2 (germline): ENHRY, SYGVKD. CDR3 residues: CAISGGEGTEAFF. The CDR3 nucleotides read TGTGCCATCAGTGGGGGAGAGGGAACCGAAGCTTTCTTT.

This clonotype has more than one count but fewer than ten. The chain couples TRBV28 to TRBJ2-7, with D possibly TRBD2 on 6 matching bases. This CDR3 contains 14 residues. V was cut by 6 bases and J by 9 bases, with 21 bases left in between. CDR1 MDHEN and CDR2 SYDVKM come from the germline V gene. CDR3 sequence reads: CASRPSGSMDRQYF. Written as DNA, the CDR3 is TGTGCCAGCAGGCCGAGCGGGTCCATGGATCGGCAGTACTTC.

This chain links TRBV11-2 with TRBJ1-1; D might be TRBD1 (5 bases). The CDR3 runs to 13 residues. Germline V lookup: CDR1 SGHAT, CDR2 FQNNGV. The V gene lost 2 bases and the J gene lost 7 bases, with 11 bases spanning the gap. The CDR3 sequence is CASSLQGIGEAFF. CDR3 nucleotide sequence: TGTGCCAGCAGCTTACAGGGAATTGGTGAAGCTTTCTTT.

The chain uses TRBV3-1 and TRBJ2-5; 7 nucleotides line up with TRBD2. Trimming cost V 0 bases and J 7 bases; bases outside gene matches: 8. From germline, CDR1 is LGHDT and CDR2 YNNKEL (reference sequence). This CDR3 has 15 amino acids. CDR3 in DNA: TGTGCCAGCAGCCAAGAAACCGGGACTACGGGGACCCAGTACTTC. Translated: CASSQETGTTGTQYF.

This clonotype has at least ten counts. The chain employs TRBV11-2 and TRBJ2-7; D possibly corresponds to TRBD1 (6 bases). Germline CDR1 reads SGHAT; CDR2 reads FQNNGV. V lost 5 bases, J lost 3 bases, and 17 bases lay in between. The CDR3 spans 15 residues. DNA of the CDR3: TGTGCCAGCAGCCCCTGGGTAGGACAGCTCTACGAGCAGTACTTC. Encoded protein: CASSPWVGQLYEQYF. The full variable domain, with the rest looked up from reference TRBV11-2 and TRBJ2-7, is EAGVAQSPRYKIIEKRQSVAFWCNPISGHATLYWYQQILGQGPKLLIQFQNNGVVDDSQLPKDRFSAERLKGVDSTLKIQPAKLEDSAVYLCASSPWVGQLYEQYFGPGTRLTVT.

This clonotype has just a few counts. The rearrangement links TRBV20-1 to TRBJ2-1; no clear D. This CDR3 is 16 amino acids long. Trimming pared 0 bases from V and 0 bases from J, leaving 12 bases between. Germline values: CDR1 DFQATT, CDR2 SNEGSKA (reference sequence). In DNA form, the CDR3 reads TGCAGTGCTAGAGACATTGACCTCAGCTCCTACAATGAGCAGTTCTTC. This encodes CSARDIDLSSYNEQFF.

This rearrangement joins TRBV5-1 to TRBJ1-3; D is possibly TRBD1 (5 bases). The germline V gene has CDR1 SGHRS and CDR2 YFSETQ. This CDR3 is 14 amino acids long. The V gene lost 6 bases and the J gene lost 0 bases, with 10 bases spanning the gap. The CDR3 loop is CASKRGSSGNTIYF. CDR3 in DNA: TGCGCCAGCAAGCGGGGGAGCTCTGGAAACACCATATATTTT.

A remark on this clonotype: This may come from a read error, since a much larger clone is one base off. V is TRBV7-2 and J is TRBJ2-6; 10 positions agree with TRBD1. J gave up 0 bases and V 11 bases, and 1 base lay outside the gene matches. The germline V gene encodes CDR1 SGHTA and CDR2 FQGNSA. The CDR3 length is 14 residues. The CDR3 coding sequence is TGTGCCTGGACAGGGGGCTCTGGGGCCAACGTCCTGACTTTC. This gives the protein CAWTGGSGANVLTF.

This clonotype was detected ten times or more. The V gene is TRBV28, the J gene TRBJ2-1; 11 bases map to TRBD2. V gave up 1 base and J gave up 4 bases; unmatched junction bases: 18. Germline assignment: CDR1 MDHEN and CDR2 SYDVKM. The CDR3 covers 21 residues. In DNA form, the CDR3 reads TGTGCCAGCAGTTTATATGCCGTTGGGTCTAGCGGGAGGATGGGATACAATGAGCAGTTCTTC. Its protein product is CASSLYAVGSSGRMGYNEQFF. The entire variable domain, with the rest obtained from reference TRBV28 and TRBJ2-1, is as follows: DVKVTQSSRYLVKRTGEKVFLECVQDMDHENMFWYRQDPGLGLRLIYFSYDVKMKEKGDIPEGYSVSREKKERFSLILESASTNQTSMYLCASSLYAVGSSGRMGYNEQFFGPGTRLTVL.

This clonotype has at least ten counts. The V call is TRBV15, the J call TRBJ1-2; 8 nucleotides agree with TRBD1. The ends lost 5 bases at V and 0 bases at J; junction bases unmatched: 5. The V gene's germline CDR1 is LNHNV and CDR2 YYDKDF (reference sequence). The CDR3 loop spans 15 amino acids. The CDR3 is CATSGRQGSNYGYTF. As DNA, the CDR3 is TGTGCCACCAGCGGAAGACAGGGGTCTAACTATGGCTACACCTTC.

This clonotype was found a few times. The chain uses TRBV25-1 and TRBJ2-5, with D unclear. Trimming stripped 3 bases from V and 5 bases from J, with 10 bases between. CDR1 is MGHDK and CDR2 is SYGVNS in the germline V gene. The CDR3 is made up of 13 amino acids. CDR3 nucleotides: TGTGCCAGCAGTGAGGCATCATGGGAGACCCAGTACTTC. Translation: CASSEASWETQYF.

This clonotype showed up just a few times. This likely comes from a read error, as the CDR3 has no conserved phenylalanine or tryptophan at its end. J is TRBJ2-7 and V is TRBV20-1; 9 nucleotides align to TRBD1. The CDR3 is 16 residues long. From germline, CDR1 is DFQATT and CDR2 SNEGSKA (reference sequence). V lost 3 bases and J lost 1; bases outside the gene matches: 10. The CDR3 coding sequence is TGCAGTGCTAGCGAGGGACCGGGACAGGGTTCCTACGAGCAGTACCTC. It encodes CSASEGPGQGSYEQYL.

This clonotype occurred many times. The rearrangement joins TRBV2 to TRBJ1-1, with 11 bases fitting TRBD1. This CDR3 has 16 amino acids. Germline assignment: CDR1 SNHLY and CDR2 FYNNEI. Germline trimming cut 0 bases from V and 4 bases from J; bases unmatched to any gene: 4. Here the CDR3 reads CASSEAEGTGGTEAFF. CDR3 nucleotide sequence: TGTGCCAGCAGTGAAGCCGAGGGGACAGGGGGCACTGAAGCTTTCTTT.

The table lists this clonotype with a count of one. A much larger clone sits a single nucleotide away, making a read error possible. This sequence joins TRBV7-2 and TRBJ2-7; a possible D gene is TRBD2 (6 bases). The length of the CDR3 is 14 residues. The V end was cut by 8 bases, the J end by 3 bases, with 17 bases between. In germline, CDR1 is SGHTA, CDR2 FQGNSA. The CDR3 loop is CASGPGRQGYEQYF. Here the CDR3 DNA reads TGTGCCAGCGGCCCTGGGAGGCAGGGCTACGAGCAGTACTTC.

This clonotype showed up many times. The chain combines TRBV18 with TRBJ2-5; D remains ambiguous. Germline V gives CDR1 KGHSH, CDR2 LQKENI. This CDR3 contains 14 residues. Trimming took off 2 bases at V and 2 bases at J, with 9 bases between the two ends. The CDR3 coding sequence is TGTGCCAGCTCACCAGTTCCAGGACAAGAGACCCAGTACTTC. It encodes CASSPVPGQETQYF.

This clonotype was detected many times. This chain links TRBV6-5 with TRBJ2-5; 9 positions agree with TRBD1. The CDR3 loop spans 15 amino acids. Germline V gives CDR1 MNHEY, CDR2 SVGAGI. Trimming at V came to 3 bases and at J to 7 bases, leaving 9 bases not matched to a gene. CDR3 amino acids: CASSYDRGYGGTQYF. CDR3 nucleotides: TGTGCCAGCAGTTATGACAGGGGGTACGGCGGGACCCAGTACTTC.

In this sample, this clonotype turned up many times. V is TRBV10-3 and J is TRBJ1-3; 8 bases fit TRBD1. Losses at the gene ends were 5 bases for V and 4 bases for J; bases not matched to a gene: 13. The germline V gene encodes CDR1 ENHRY and CDR2 SYGVKD. CDR3 size: 17 residues. Here the CDR3 reads CAISPAGTGLEGNTIYF. The CDR3 region has the DNA TGTGCCATCAGTCCGGCCGGGACAGGCTTAGAAGGAAACACCATATATTTT.

This clonotype was found a few times. The gene calls are TRBV12-3 or TRBV12-4 and TRBJ2-2, with TRBD2 identical over 8 bases. The CDR3 sequence is 16 residues long. The junction had 8 bases not matched to a gene; V was cut back by 5 bases and J by 3 bases. Written as DNA, the CDR3 is TGTGCCAGCAGTCCCGGGACTAGACGAGACACCGGGGAGCTGTTTTTT. Amino acids: CASSPGTRRDTGELFF.